This T cell receptor beta chain was captured by sequencing in a study of CD8+CD57+ T cells in acquired aplastic anemia. Turning to the study itself: DNA recovered from sorted CD4+ and CD8+ cells had a mean of about 3 ug. Study-level results: Patients shared under 30 CD8+ CDR3 sequences with controls.

Genomic DNA templated the TCR beta VDJ and CDR3 profiling. TCRdb called the reads again in MiXCR, with one record for every CDR3 protein. The data hold a few hundred thousand distinct CDR3 sequences, with roughly 35% observed a single time. The trim removed 4 bases at V and 8 bases at J, leaving 7 bases unmatched. The length of the CDR3 is 13 residues. Germline V gives CDR1 LNHDA, CDR2 SQIVND (reference sequence). For this clonotype: What it binds is not known.

The sequencing input was sorted CD4+, CD8+, or CD8+CD57+ T cells (not recorded which) from PBMCs. This receptor was taken from a human donor in good health, serving as a control. V usage is TRBV19 and J usage is TRBJ1-2; the match to TRBD1 covers 7 bases. The CDR3 bases are TGTGCCAGTAGTACGACAGGGATGGAGGGCTACACCTTC. Translating gives CASSTTGMEGYTF.